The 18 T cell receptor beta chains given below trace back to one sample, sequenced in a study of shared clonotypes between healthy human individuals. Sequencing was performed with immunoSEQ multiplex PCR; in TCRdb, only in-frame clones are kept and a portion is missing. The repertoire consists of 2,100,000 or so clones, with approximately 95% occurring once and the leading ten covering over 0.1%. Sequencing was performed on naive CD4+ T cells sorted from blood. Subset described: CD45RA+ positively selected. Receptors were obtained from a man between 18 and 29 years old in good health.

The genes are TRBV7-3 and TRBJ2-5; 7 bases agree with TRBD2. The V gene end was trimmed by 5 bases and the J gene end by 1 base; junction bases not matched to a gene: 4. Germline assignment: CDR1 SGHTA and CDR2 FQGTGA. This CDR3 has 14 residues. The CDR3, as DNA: TGTGCCAGCAGCCAAGCGGGGCTCCAAGAGACCCAGTACTTC. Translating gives CASSQAGLQETQYF. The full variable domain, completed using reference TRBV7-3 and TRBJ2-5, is GAGVSQTPSNKVTEKGKYVELRCDPISGHTALYWYRQSLGQGPEFLIYFQGTGAADDSGLPNDRFFAVRPEGSVSTLKIQRTERGDSAVYLCASSQAGLQETQYFGPGTRLLVL.

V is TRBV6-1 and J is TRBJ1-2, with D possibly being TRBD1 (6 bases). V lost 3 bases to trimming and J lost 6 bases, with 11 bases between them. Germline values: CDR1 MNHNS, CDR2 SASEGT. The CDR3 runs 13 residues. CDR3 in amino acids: CASSEGAKNGYTF. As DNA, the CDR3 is TGTGCCAGCAGTGAGGGGGCTAAGAATGGCTACACCTTC.

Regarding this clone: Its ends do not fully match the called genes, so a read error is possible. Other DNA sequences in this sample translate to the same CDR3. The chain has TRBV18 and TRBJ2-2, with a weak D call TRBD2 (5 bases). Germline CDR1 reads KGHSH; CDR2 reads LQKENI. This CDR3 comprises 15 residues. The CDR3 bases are TGTGCCAGCTCCCCACCGGGAACGAACACCGGGGAGCTGTTTTTT. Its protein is CASSPPGTNTGELFF. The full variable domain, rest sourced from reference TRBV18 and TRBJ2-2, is NAGVMQNPRHLVRRRGQEARLRCSPMKGHSHVYWYRQLPEEGLKFMVYLQKENIIDESGMPKERFSAEFPKEGPSILRIQQVVRGDSAAYFCASSPPGTNTGELFFGEGSRLTVL.

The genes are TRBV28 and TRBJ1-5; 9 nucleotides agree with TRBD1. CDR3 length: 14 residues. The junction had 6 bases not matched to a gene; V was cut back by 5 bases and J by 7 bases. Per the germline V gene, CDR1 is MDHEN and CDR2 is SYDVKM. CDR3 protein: CASSTGQGWQPQHF. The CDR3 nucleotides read TGTGCCAGCAGTACCGGACAGGGGTGGCAGCCCCAGCATTTT.

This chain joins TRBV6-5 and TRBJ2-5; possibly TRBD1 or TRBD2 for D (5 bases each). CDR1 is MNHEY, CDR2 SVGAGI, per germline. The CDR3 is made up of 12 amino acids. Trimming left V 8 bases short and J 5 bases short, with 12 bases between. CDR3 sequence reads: CASQRGGETQYF. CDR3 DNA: TGTGCCAGCCAGAGGGGTGGGGAGACCCAGTACTTC.

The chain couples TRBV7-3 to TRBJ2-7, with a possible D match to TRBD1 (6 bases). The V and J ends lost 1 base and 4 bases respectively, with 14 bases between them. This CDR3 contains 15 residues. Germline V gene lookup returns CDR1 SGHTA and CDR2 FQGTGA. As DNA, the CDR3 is TGTGCCAGCAGCTTAATGGTACAGGGATCTTACGAGCAGTACTTC. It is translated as CASSLMVQGSYEQYF.

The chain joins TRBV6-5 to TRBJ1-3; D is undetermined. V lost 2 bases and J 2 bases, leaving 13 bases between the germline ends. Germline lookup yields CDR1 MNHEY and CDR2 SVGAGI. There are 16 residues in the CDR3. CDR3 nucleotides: TGTGCCAGCAGTTACAGCGTCCGGGGTCCTGGAAACACCATATATTTT. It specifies CASSYSVRGPGNTIYF.

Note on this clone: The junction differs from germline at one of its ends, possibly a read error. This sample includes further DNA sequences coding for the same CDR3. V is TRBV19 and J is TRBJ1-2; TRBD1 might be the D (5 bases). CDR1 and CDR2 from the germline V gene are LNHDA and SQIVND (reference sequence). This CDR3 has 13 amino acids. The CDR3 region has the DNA TGTGCCAGTAGCATAGACAGTGGGTATGGCTACACCTTC. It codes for CASSIDSGYGYTF. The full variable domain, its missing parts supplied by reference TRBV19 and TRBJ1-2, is DGGITQSPKYLFRKEGQNVTLSCEQNLNHDAMYWYRQDPGQGLRLIYYSQIVNDFQKGDIAEGYSVSREKKESFPLTVTSAQKNPTAFYLCASSIDSGYGYTFGSGTRLTVV.

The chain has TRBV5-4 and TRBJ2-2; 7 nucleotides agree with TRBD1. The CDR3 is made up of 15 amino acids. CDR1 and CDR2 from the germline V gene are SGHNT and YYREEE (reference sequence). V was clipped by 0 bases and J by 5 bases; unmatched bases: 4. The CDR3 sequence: CASSLGQGETGELFF. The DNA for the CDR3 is TGTGCCAGCAGCTTGGGACAGGGTGAGACCGGGGAGCTGTTTTTT. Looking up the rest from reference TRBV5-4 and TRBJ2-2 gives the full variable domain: ETGVTQSPTHLIKTRGQQVTLRCSSQSGHNTVSWYQQALGQGPQFIFQYYREEENGRGNFPPRFSGLQFPNYSSELNVNALELDDSALYLCASSLGQGETGELFFGEGSRLTVL.

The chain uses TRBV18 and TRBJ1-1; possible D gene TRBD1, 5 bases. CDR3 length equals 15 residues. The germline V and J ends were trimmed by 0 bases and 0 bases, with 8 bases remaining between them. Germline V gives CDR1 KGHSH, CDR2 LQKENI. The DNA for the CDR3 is TGTGCCAGCTCACCACCTAAGACAGTGAACACTGAAGCTTTCTTT. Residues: CASSPPKTVNTEAFF.

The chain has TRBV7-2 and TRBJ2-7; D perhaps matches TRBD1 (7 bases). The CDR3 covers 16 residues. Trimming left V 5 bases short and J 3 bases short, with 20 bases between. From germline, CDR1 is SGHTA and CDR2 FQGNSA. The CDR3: CASSHGGQQNIYEQYF. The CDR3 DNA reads TGTGCCAGCAGCCACGGGGGACAGCAGAACATCTACGAGCAGTACTTC.

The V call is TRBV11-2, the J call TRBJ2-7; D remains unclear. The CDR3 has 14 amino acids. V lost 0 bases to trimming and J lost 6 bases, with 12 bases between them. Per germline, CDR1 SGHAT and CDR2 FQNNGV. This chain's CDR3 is CASSLDVLVGEQYF. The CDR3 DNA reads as TGTGCCAGCAGCTTAGATGTCCTCGTGGGCGAGCAGTACTTC. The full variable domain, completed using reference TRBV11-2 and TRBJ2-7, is EAGVAQSPRYKIIEKRQSVAFWCNPISGHATLYWYQQILGQGPKLLIQFQNNGVVDDSQLPKDRFSAERLKGVDSTLKIQPAKLEDSAVYLCASSLDVLVGEQYFGPGTRLTVT.

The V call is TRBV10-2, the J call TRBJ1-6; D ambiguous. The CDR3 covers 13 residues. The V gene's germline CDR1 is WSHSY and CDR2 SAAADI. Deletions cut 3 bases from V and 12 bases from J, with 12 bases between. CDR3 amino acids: CASSDVRSEPLHF. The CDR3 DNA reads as TGCGCCAGCAGTGATGTTAGGTCGGAACCCCTCCACTTT.

As DNA, the CDR3 is TGCAGCGTTGAAGCCTCGACAGGGAAAAACATTCAGTACTTC. Amino acid sequence: CSVEASTGKNIQYF. J is TRBJ2-4 and V is TRBV29-1; 7 nucleotides align to TRBD1. CDR1 is SQVTM, CDR2 ANQGSEA, per germline. Trimming at V came to 1 base and at J to 4 bases, leaving 4 bases not matched to a gene. The CDR3 has 14 amino acids.

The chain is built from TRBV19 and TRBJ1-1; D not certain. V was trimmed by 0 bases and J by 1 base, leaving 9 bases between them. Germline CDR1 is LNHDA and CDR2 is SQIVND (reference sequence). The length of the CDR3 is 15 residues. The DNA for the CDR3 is TGTGCCAGTAGTATAGATCTGGGCAGGAACACTGAAGCTTTCTTT. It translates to CASSIDLGRNTEAFF.

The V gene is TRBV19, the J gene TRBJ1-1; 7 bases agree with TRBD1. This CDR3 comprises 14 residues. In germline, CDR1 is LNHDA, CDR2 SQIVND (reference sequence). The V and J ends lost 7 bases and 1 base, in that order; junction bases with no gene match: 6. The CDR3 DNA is TGTGCCAGTACCTATGGGACAGCGAACACTGAAGCTTTCTTT. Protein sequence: CASTYGTANTEAFF. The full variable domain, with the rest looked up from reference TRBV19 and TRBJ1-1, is DGGITQSPKYLFRKEGQNVTLSCEQNLNHDAMYWYRQDPGQGLRLIYYSQIVNDFQKGDIAEGYSVSREKKESFPLTVTSAQKNPTAFYLCASTYGTANTEAFFGQGTRLTVV.

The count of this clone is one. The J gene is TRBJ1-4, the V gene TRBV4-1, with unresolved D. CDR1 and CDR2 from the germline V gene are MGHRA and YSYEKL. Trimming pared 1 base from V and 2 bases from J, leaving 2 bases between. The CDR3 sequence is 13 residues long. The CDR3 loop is CASSQGTNEKLFF. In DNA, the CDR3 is TGCGCCAGCAGCCAAGGGACTAATGAAAAACTGTTTTTT.

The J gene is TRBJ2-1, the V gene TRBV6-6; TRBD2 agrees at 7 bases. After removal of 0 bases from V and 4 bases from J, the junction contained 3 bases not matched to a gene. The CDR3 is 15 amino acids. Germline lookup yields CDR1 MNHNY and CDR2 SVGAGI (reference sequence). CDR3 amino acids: CASSYSGGDYNEQFF. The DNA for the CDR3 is TGTGCCAGCAGTTACTCTGGGGGGGATTACAATGAGCAGTTCTTC.